The rows below give T cell receptor beta chains drawn from one sample of a study of technical replicates of blood from a few donors. The repertoire was sequenced with immunoSEQ multiplex PCR; TCRdb's copy has only in-frame clones and lacks some. The profile shows about 73,000 clones, more than 85% of them singletons. Sequencing was carried out using PBMCs. The receptors originated from a human donor in good health. Some clones in this sample may be carry-over from other donors' samples. Both conserved end residues are part of each CDR3. The order of the fields is V gene, D gene, clone size, J gene, CDR3 protein, CDR3 DNA. A D gene is named only where the DNA matches it firmly. Clone size, where shown, is once, few, many, or a class for clones that have expanded.

>TRBV30|TRBD2|.|TRBJ2-7
CAWSVPGGISYEQYF
TGTGCCTGGAGTGTTCCGGGGGGGATCTCCTACGAGCAGTACTTC
>TRBV19|.|once|TRBJ1-5
CASSIGNQPQHF
TGTGCCAGTAGTATCGGCAATCAGCCCCAGCATTTT
>TRBV18|.|.|TRBJ2-5
CASSMGGETQYF
TGTGCCAGCTCTATGGGGGGAGAGACCCAGTACTTC
>TRBV27|.|.|TRBJ1-2
CASSFGRAYGYTF
TGTGCCAGCAGTTTCGGTAGAGCCTATGGCTACACCTTC
>TRBV2|TRBD1|once|TRBJ2-2
CASSLQGAPTGELFF
TGTGCCAGCAGTTTGCAGGGGGCACCTACCGGGGAGCTGTTTTTT
>TRBV12-5|.|.|TRBJ1-1
CASGPSGYTEAFF
TGTGCTAGTGGTCCCTCGGGATACACTGAAGCTTTCTTT
>TRBV18|TRBD1|.|TRBJ1-4
CASSPAGTGAEKLFF
TGTGCCAGCTCACCTGCGGGGACAGGGGCGGAAAAACTGTTTTTT
>TRBV15|TRBD2|.|TRBJ2-5
CATSRDGLAGGQETQYF
TGTGCCACCAGCAGAGACGGCCTAGCGGGAGGGCAAGAGACCCAGTACTTC
>TRBV5-1|TRBD1|.|TRBJ2-1
CASSAGQVYNEQFF
TGCGCCAGCAGCGCAGGACAGGTCTACAATGAGCAGTTCTTC
>TRBV11-3|.|.|TRBJ2-1
CASSSTRNEQFF
TGTGCCAGCAGCTCCACTAGGAATGAGCAGTTCTTC
>TRBV7-9|TRBD1|.|TRBJ1-2
CASSFEGGGGYTF
TGTGCCAGCAGCTTCGAAGGGGGCGGAGGCTACACCTTC
>TRBV5-1|.|.|TRBJ2-1
CASGRGSYNEQFF
TGCGCCAGCGGGCGGGGCTCCTACAATGAGCAGTTCTTC
>TRBV4-3|TRBD1|few|TRBJ2-3
CASSPSWTGGPDTQYF
TGCGCCAGCAGCCCTAGCTGGACAGGGGGTCCAGATACGCAGTATTTT
>TRBV12-5|TRBD2|.|TRBJ2-1
CASGSNYAREELYNEQFF
TGTGCTAGTGGTTCAAACTACGCGCGGGAGGAACTCTACAATGAGCAGTTCTTC
>TRBV4-2|.|.|TRBJ1-1
CASSQVQRNTEAFF
TGTGCCAGCAGCCAAGTACAGAGGAACACTGAAGCTTTCTTT
>TRBV5-1|TRBD2|.|TRBJ2-1
CASSSTSGRGGDEQFF
TGCGCCAGCAGCTCCACTAGCGGGAGAGGGGGGGATGAGCAGTTCTTC
>TRBV7-9|.|.|TRBJ2-1
CASTPHQAGEQFF
TGTGCCAGCACCCCACACCAAGCGGGTGAGCAGTTCTTC
>TRBV4-2|.|.|TRBJ2-5
CASSQVEFQETQYF
TGTGCCAGCAGCCAAGTAGAGTTCCAAGAGACCCAGTACTTC